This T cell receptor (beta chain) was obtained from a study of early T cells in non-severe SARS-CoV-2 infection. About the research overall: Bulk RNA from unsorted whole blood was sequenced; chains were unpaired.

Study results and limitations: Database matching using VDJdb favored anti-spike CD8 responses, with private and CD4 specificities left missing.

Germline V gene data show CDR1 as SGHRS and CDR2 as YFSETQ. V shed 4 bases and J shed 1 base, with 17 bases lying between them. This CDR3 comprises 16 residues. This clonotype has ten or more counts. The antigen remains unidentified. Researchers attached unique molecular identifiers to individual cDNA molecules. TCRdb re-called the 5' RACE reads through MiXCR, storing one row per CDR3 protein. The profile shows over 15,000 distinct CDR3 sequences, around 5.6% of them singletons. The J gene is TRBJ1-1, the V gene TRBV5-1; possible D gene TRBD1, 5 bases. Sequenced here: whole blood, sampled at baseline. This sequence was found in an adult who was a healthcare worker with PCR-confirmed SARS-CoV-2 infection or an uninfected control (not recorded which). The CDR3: CASSARGLGSNTEAFF. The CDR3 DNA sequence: TGCGCCAGCAGCGCTCGGGGCCTGGGATCGAACACTGAAGCTTTCTTT.